Listed below are T cell receptor beta chains from one sample, sequenced in a study of response to subunit inactivated influenza vaccine. From the RT-PCR reads, TCRdb called clonotypes with MiXCR, one entry per CDR3 protein. The data show about 650,000 distinct CDR3 sequences, with around 16% seen just once and under 14% held by the top ten. Sequencing was performed on PBMCs from blood, taken roughly 12 days after vaccination. The receptor source for this set is a man in his fifties or sixties who received an inactivated influenza vaccine. The CDR3 runs from the conserved cysteine through the conserved F or W. Each record gives: J gene, V gene, D gene, clone size, CDR3 DNA, CDR3 protein. D genes are given only for firm matches. Some rows mark clone size as missing; the rest say once, few, many or name a class of expanded clone.

j_call: TRBJ2-5; v_call: TRBV18; d_call: TRBD1; clone_size: few; cdr3_nt: TGTGCCAGCTCACCCGGGACAGGCCCAGGGGAGACCCAGTACTTC; cdr3_aa: CASSPGTGPGETQYF
j_call: TRBJ2-7; v_call: TRBV12-3/TRBV12-4; d_call: NA; clone_size: few; cdr3_nt: TGTGCCAGCAGCTTGGGCGGGGCCATACCCGAGCAGTACTTC; cdr3_aa: CASSLGGAIPEQYF
j_call: TRBJ2-7; v_call: TRBV7-6; d_call: TRBD2; clone_size: many; cdr3_nt: TGTGCCAGCAGCTCTTGGGGGACTAGCGGGAGTTACGAGCAGTACTTC; cdr3_aa: CASSSWGTSGSYEQYF
j_call: TRBJ2-1; v_call: TRBV7-8; d_call: TRBD2; clone_size: NA; cdr3_nt: TGTGCCAGCAGCTACCCGCTGAGCGGGAGTGGCAATGAGCAGTTCTTC; cdr3_aa: CASSYPLSGSGNEQFF
j_call: TRBJ2-4; v_call: TRBV10-2; d_call: NA; clone_size: few; cdr3_nt: TGCGCCAGCAGTGACGGGGTGGGAGACGCCAAAAACATTCAGTACTTC; cdr3_aa: CASSDGVGDAKNIQYF
j_call: TRBJ2-7; v_call: TRBV20-1; d_call: TRBD1; clone_size: NA; cdr3_nt: TGCAGTGCTAGAGATCCGCCCGGGACAGGGGGGTCCTACGAGCAGTACTTC; cdr3_aa: CSARDPPGTGGSYEQYF
j_call: TRBJ2-5; v_call: TRBV7-2; d_call: NA; clone_size: NA; cdr3_nt: TGTGCCAGCAGCCAGGCGGTCGGCGTAGAAGAGACCCAGTACTTC; cdr3_aa: CASSQAVGVEETQYF
j_call: TRBJ2-5; v_call: TRBV15; d_call: TRBD1; clone_size: few; cdr3_nt: TGTGCCACCAGCAAAGAGTTTGTCAACAGGGGATTAGAGACCCAGTACTTC; cdr3_aa: CATSKEFVNRGLETQYF
j_call: TRBJ2-7; v_call: TRBV29-1; d_call: NA; clone_size: few; cdr3_nt: TGCAGCGTTGGGGGGGGCCCCTACGAGCAGTACTTC; cdr3_aa: CSVGGGPYEQYF
j_call: TRBJ1-5; v_call: TRBV20-1; d_call: NA; clone_size: few; cdr3_nt: TGCAGTGCTAGAGTGGGACTACAGCCCCAGCATTTT; cdr3_aa: CSARVGLQPQHF
j_call: TRBJ2-2; v_call: TRBV28; d_call: NA; clone_size: few; cdr3_nt: TGTGCCAGCAGCGACCCCCGTTTGGGCAGGAAGAACACCGGGGAGCTGTTTTTT; cdr3_aa: CASSDPRLGRKNTGELFF
j_call: TRBJ2-3; v_call: TRBV11-2; d_call: TRBD2; clone_size: few; cdr3_nt: TGTGCCAGCAGCTTAAACATCATCGGGGGGGACACAGATACGCAGTATTTT; cdr3_aa: CASSLNIIGGDTDTQYF
j_call: TRBJ2-7; v_call: TRBV11-2; d_call: NA; clone_size: NA; cdr3_nt: TGTGCCAGCAGCGGAGGGGGGATCTCCTACGAGCAGTACTTC; cdr3_aa: CASSGGGISYEQYF
j_call: TRBJ1-4; v_call: TRBV5-1; d_call: NA; clone_size: NA; cdr3_nt: TGCGCCAGCAGCCCAGGACCGGGAGGTGAAAAACTGTTTTTT; cdr3_aa: CASSPGPGGEKLFF
j_call: TRBJ2-7; v_call: TRBV2; d_call: TRBD2; clone_size: once; cdr3_nt: TGTGCCGGCGGTACTAGCGGGAGTTTCCACGAGCAGTACTTC; cdr3_aa: CAGGTSGSFHEQYF
j_call: TRBJ2-7; v_call: TRBV9; d_call: NA; clone_size: NA; cdr3_nt: TGTGCCAGCAGCCCCCGCGGACAGGGAGGGGTCGAGCAGTACTTC; cdr3_aa: CASSPRGQGGVEQYF
j_call: TRBJ2-2; v_call: TRBV7-9; d_call: TRBD2; clone_size: few; cdr3_nt: TGTGCCAGCAGCAAGACTAGCGGGAGGAACACCGGGGAGCTGTTTTTT; cdr3_aa: CASSKTSGRNTGELFF
j_call: TRBJ2-3; v_call: TRBV15; d_call: NA; clone_size: few; cdr3_nt: TGTGCCACCAGCTTGCTGCTGGCAGATACGCAGTATTTT; cdr3_aa: CATSLLLADTQYF
j_call: TRBJ2-3; v_call: TRBV9; d_call: NA; clone_size: few; cdr3_nt: TGTGCCAGCAGCGTAGCTGTGTTCGGGACCCTGGCAGATACGCAGTATTTT; cdr3_aa: CASSVAVFGTLADTQYF
j_call: TRBJ2-1; v_call: TRBV7-2; d_call: NA; clone_size: NA; cdr3_nt: TGTGCCAGCAGCTTAGTGCACAGCTCCTACAATGAGCAGTTCTTC; cdr3_aa: CASSLVHSSYNEQFF
j_call: TRBJ1-2; v_call: TRBV28; d_call: TRBD1; clone_size: NA; cdr3_nt: TGTGCCAGCAGTATTAGGGACAGGGGGAAGAGCTATGGCTACACCTTC; cdr3_aa: CASSIRDRGKSYGYTF
j_call: TRBJ2-1; v_call: TRBV2; d_call: TRBD2; clone_size: NA; cdr3_nt: TGTGCCAGTAGGACGCGGCTAGCGGGAACGGCGGATGAGCAGTTCTTC; cdr3_aa: CASRTRLAGTADEQFF
j_call: TRBJ2-1; v_call: TRBV12-3/TRBV12-4; d_call: NA; clone_size: few; cdr3_nt: TGTGCCAGCAGCCTGGGCCATGGGCAGGTACGAATGTTCTTC; cdr3_aa: CASSLGHGQVRMFF
j_call: TRBJ1-2; v_call: TRBV3-1; d_call: NA; clone_size: many; cdr3_nt: TGTGCCAGCAGCAAGATCCGGGGGTTGGTATCCTATGGCTACACCTTC; cdr3_aa: CASSKIRGLVSYGYTF
j_call: TRBJ2-1; v_call: TRBV6-5; d_call: TRBD2; clone_size: few; cdr3_nt: TGTGCCAGCAGTTACAGGACTAGCGGGAAGAATGAGCAGTTCTTC; cdr3_aa: CASSYRTSGKNEQFF
j_call: TRBJ2-4; v_call: TRBV28; d_call: NA; clone_size: few; cdr3_nt: TGTGCCAGCAGCCAGCTTTTAGCCAAAAACATTCAGTACTTC; cdr3_aa: CASSQLLAKNIQYF
j_call: TRBJ2-3; v_call: TRBV5-1; d_call: TRBD2; clone_size: many; cdr3_nt: TGCGCCAGCAGCTTGGTTCTAGCGGGGGGAGAAGATACGCAGTATTTT; cdr3_aa: CASSLVLAGGEDTQYF
j_call: TRBJ1-5; v_call: TRBV6-2/TRBV6-3; d_call: NA; clone_size: NA; cdr3_nt: TGTGCCAGCAGTTTGGCTGACGGTCAGCCCCAGCATTTT; cdr3_aa: CASSLADGQPQHF
j_call: TRBJ1-6; v_call: TRBV7-6; d_call: NA; clone_size: few; cdr3_nt: TGTGCCAGCAGCTTAGAAAGCCGGTGGAGTTCACCCCTCCACTTT; cdr3_aa: CASSLESRWSSPLHF
j_call: TRBJ2-1; v_call: TRBV11-1; d_call: NA; clone_size: few; cdr3_nt: TGTGCCAGCAGCTTTTTCGGGGATCGCGAGCAGTTCTTC; cdr3_aa: CASSFFGDREQFF
j_call: TRBJ2-2; v_call: TRBV3-1; d_call: NA; clone_size: few; cdr3_nt: TGTGCCAGCAGCCAGGAGCTACGGGACGGTAGTCCGGGGGAGCTGTTTTTT; cdr3_aa: CASSQELRDGSPGELFF
j_call: TRBJ1-2; v_call: TRBV10-3; d_call: TRBD1; clone_size: few; cdr3_nt: TGTGCCATCACCACATCGGACAGGGACTTTGGCTACACCTTC; cdr3_aa: CAITTSDRDFGYTF
j_call: TRBJ2-2; v_call: TRBV11-2; d_call: TRBD2; clone_size: NA; cdr3_nt: TGTGCCAGCAGCCTAGCGGGGGGGTACGGGGAGCTGTTTTTT; cdr3_aa: CASSLAGGYGELFF
j_call: TRBJ2-5; v_call: TRBV6-2/TRBV6-3; d_call: TRBD2; clone_size: few; cdr3_nt: TGTGCCAGCAGTCCACGGGGAGGGAATCGAGAGACCCAGTACTTC; cdr3_aa: CASSPRGGNRETQYF
j_call: TRBJ2-1; v_call: TRBV12-3/TRBV12-4; d_call: TRBD2; clone_size: NA; cdr3_nt: TGTGCCAGCAGTTCACAACCGGGACTAGCGGGTTCTGAGCAGTTCTTC; cdr3_aa: CASSSQPGLAGSEQFF
j_call: TRBJ2-3; v_call: TRBV7-7; d_call: NA; clone_size: NA; cdr3_nt: TGTGCTAGCAGCTGGGCCCCCGCAGATACGCAGTATTTT; cdr3_aa: CASSWAPADTQYF
j_call: TRBJ1-3; v_call: TRBV5-1; d_call: TRBD1; clone_size: few; cdr3_nt: TGCGCCAGCAGCCCGGGACAGCCGTACTCTGGAAACACCATATATTTT; cdr3_aa: CASSPGQPYSGNTIYF
j_call: TRBJ2-3; v_call: TRBV7-2; d_call: NA; clone_size: NA; cdr3_nt: TGTGCCAGCAGCCAGGAGACCCATACGCAGTATTTT; cdr3_aa: CASSQETHTQYF
j_call: TRBJ2-5; v_call: TRBV7-9; d_call: TRBD2; clone_size: few; cdr3_nt: TGTGCCAGCAGCTTAAGGGCGGGACTACAAGAGACCCAGTACTTC; cdr3_aa: CASSLRAGLQETQYF
j_call: TRBJ2-3; v_call: TRBV20-1; d_call: TRBD1; clone_size: few; cdr3_nt: TGCTGTGCTCGACCCGGGACAGAAGGCACAGATACGCAGTATTTT; cdr3_aa: CCARPGTEGTDTQYF
j_call: TRBJ2-7; v_call: TRBV28; d_call: NA; clone_size: NA; cdr3_nt: TGTGCCAGCCTAAACACGGCGGGACAAGGACTCTACGAGCAGTACTTC; cdr3_aa: CASLNTAGQGLYEQYF
j_call: TRBJ1-2; v_call: TRBV14; d_call: NA; clone_size: few; cdr3_nt: TGTGCCAGCAGCCAACAGGGACCCCAAAGCTACACCTTC; cdr3_aa: CASSQQGPQSYTF
j_call: TRBJ2-5; v_call: TRBV29-1; d_call: NA; clone_size: NA; cdr3_nt: TGCAGCGTTGAACGTCAGGGGTACCAAGAGACCCAGTACTTC; cdr3_aa: CSVERQGYQETQYF